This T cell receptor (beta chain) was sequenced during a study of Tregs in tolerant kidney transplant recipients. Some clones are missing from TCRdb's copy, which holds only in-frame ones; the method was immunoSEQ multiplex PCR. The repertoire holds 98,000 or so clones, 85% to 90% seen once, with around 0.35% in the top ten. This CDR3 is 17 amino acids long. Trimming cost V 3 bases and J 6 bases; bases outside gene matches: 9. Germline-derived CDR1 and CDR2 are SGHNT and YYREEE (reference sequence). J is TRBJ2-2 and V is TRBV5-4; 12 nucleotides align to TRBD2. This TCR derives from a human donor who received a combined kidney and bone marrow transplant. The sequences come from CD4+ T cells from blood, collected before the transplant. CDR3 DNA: TGTGCCAGCAGCTACCTCCGGACTAGCGGGGTGGCCGGGGAGCTGTTTTTT. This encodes CASSYLRTSGVAGELFF.